These 5 T cell receptor beta chains were all obtained from the same sample, sequenced in a study of glioma-infiltrating T cells after dendritic cell vaccination. Data came from immunoSEQ multiplex PCR; TCRdb stores just in-frame clones and leaves some out. The sample has about 73,000 clones; over 75% are singletons. The sequenced sample was blood, obtained before dendritic cell vaccination. The receptors shown here come from a human donor with glioblastoma.

This chain uses TRBV5-4 with TRBJ2-1, with 8 bases aligning to TRBD1. The CDR3 consists of 18 residues. After removal of 0 bases from V and 1 base from J, the junction contained 9 bases not matched to a gene. Germline values: CDR1 SGHNT, CDR2 YYREEE (reference sequence). The CDR3 sequence: CASSLGGYRGKSYNEQFF. Here the CDR3 DNA reads TGTGCCAGCAGCTTGGGGGGTTACAGGGGGAAGTCCTACAATGAGCAGTTCTTC.

This chain links TRBV6-1 with TRBJ2-6, with D maybe TRBD2 (5 bases). CDR3 length: 13 residues. The V and J ends lost 9 bases and 2 bases respectively, with 8 bases between them. CDR1 is MNHNS, CDR2 SASEGT, per germline. Here the CDR3 DNA reads TGTGCCAGGAGGGATACTGGGGCCAACGTCCTGACTTTC. As protein: CARRDTGANVLTF.

The CDR3 reads CASSLGQGRIGTDTQYF. DNA of the CDR3: TGTGCCAGCAGCTTAGGCCAAGGGAGGATTGGCACAGATACGCAGTATTTT. The rearrangement uses TRBV13 and TRBJ2-3; a possible D gene is TRBD2 (6 bases). CDR3 length: 17 residues. V lost 0 bases and J lost 1, with 14 bases in between. Germline loops: CDR1 PRHDT, CDR2 FYEKMQ (reference sequence).

V usage is TRBV18 and J usage is TRBJ2-1; possibly TRBD1 for D (6 bases). The CDR3 spans 14 residues. Trimming cost V 5 bases and J 4 bases, with 12 bases left between them. Germline CDR1 and CDR2: KGHSH and LQKENI. The DNA of the CDR3 is TGTGCCAGCTCAGGGACACAGAGTTACAATGAGCAGTTCTTC. It codes for CASSGTQSYNEQFF.

The genes are TRBV11-2 and TRBJ1-2; 12 bases align to TRBD1. Germline V gene data show CDR1 as SGHAT and CDR2 as FQNNGV. J was trimmed by 6 bases and V by 3 bases; bases with no gene match: 11. This CDR3 contains 17 residues. For the CDR3, the DNA is TGTGCCAGCAGCTTCCAATTGGGGACAGGGGGCTTTAATGGCTACACCTTC. Amino acids: CASSFQLGTGGFNGYTF. Full variable domain (rest looked up from reference TRBV11-2 and TRBJ1-2): EAGVAQSPRYKIIEKRQSVAFWCNPISGHATLYWYQQILGQGPKLLIQFQNNGVVDDSQLPKDRFSAERLKGVDSTLKIQPAKLEDSAVYLCASSFQLGTGGFNGYTFGSGTRLTVV.